This TCR beta chain was observed in a study of blood T cell repertoires in COVID-19. Study-level background: Some COVID-19 samples were acute and others convalescent; all came from the United States, Italy and Spain. The cDNA or gDNA used as material had been derived from T cells, B-cell-depleted T cells, or PBMCs.

Germline V gene sequence: CDR1 LNHNV, CDR2 YYDKDF (reference sequence). Trimming cost V 3 bases and J 1 base; bases outside gene matches: 10. The CDR3 length is 17 residues. Per the original methods: Using reference gene primer amplification, nucleated cell counts were estimated. The protocol was immunoSEQ multiplex PCR, while the TCRdb copy is restricted to in-frame clones and leaves out a portion. Clonal size and the V and J genes are those of that table, whereas D and trimming came from the DNA. The sample shows some 270,000 clones, approximately 86% of them seen only once. The genes are TRBV15 and TRBJ1-1, with 8 bases fitting TRBD1. The sequence was obtained from a woman aged 60-75 years who had recovered from COVID-19. Material for sequencing was peripheral blood. The CDR3 sequence is CATSRGQVGRANTEAFF. The CDR3 DNA reads as TGTGCCACCAGCAGGGGACAGGTTGGTCGTGCGAACACTGAAGCTTTCTTT.